This section outlines one TCR beta chain sequence together with its context. Its antigen is unknown. The sample comes from a study of cytomegalovirus exposure and HLA in healthy donors. General study points: In a later analysis, about 17,000 TCR beta sequences were associated with HLA alleles at 0.05 false discovery rate. A likely sequencing artifact accounted for one observed cluster of highly shared sequence variants. Some V segments could not be told apart, so they were left out, TRBV6-2 and TRBV6-3 among them.

Primers included in the PCR were 60 Vbeta and 13 Jbeta primers. Repertoires were generated with immunoSEQ multiplex PCR, while TCRdb's copy carries only in-frame clones and drops some. Seen here are about 90,000 clones, over 55% observed once, and the top ten hold approximately 16%. The CDR3 runs to 15 residues. From germline, CDR1 is SGHRS and CDR2 YFSETQ. The trim removed 4 bases at V and 8 bases at J, leaving 8 bases unmatched. V and J are TRBV5-1 and TRBJ1-4, with TRBD1 identical over 10 bases. The source is a woman aged 18-30 years in good health and CMV-seropositive. Input material: PBMCs. In nucleotides, the CDR3 is TGCGCCAGCAGCGGGACAGGGGCCCGAGAGGAAAAACTGTTTTTT. Protein sequence: CASSGTGAREEKLFF.